This TCR beta chain was identified during a study of T cell responses to AZD1222 COVID-19 vaccine. Broader study findings: Just five to seven people given AZD1222 tested seropositive at baseline. The study sampled repertoires only after the peak T cell response.

This CDR3 has 14 residues. V was clipped by 3 bases and J by 6 bases, with 14 bases between them. Germline V gene data show CDR1 as SNHLY and CDR2 as FYNNEI. Profiling relied on immunoSEQ multiplex PCR, and the TCRdb table lists in-frame clones only, not all of them. Among 130,000 to 150,000 clones listed, around 90% were seen once. The sample holds one count of this clone. Its target is not known. The sample was peripheral blood, taken on day 0 of AZD1222 vaccination. The chain recombines TRBV2 with TRBJ2-5, with D possibly TRBD1 on 5 matching bases. This receptor was identified in an adult in good health. This CDR3 reads CASSERTPGQTQYF. CDR3 in DNA: TGTGCCAGCAGTGAGCGGACACCTGGTCAGACCCAGTACTTC.